This TCR beta chain originates from a study of cytotoxic CD8 clonotypes in ibrutinib-treated CLL. On the study more broadly: The patient breakdown showed fewer than twelve relapsed/refractory and about 16 treatment-naive cases, with under 18 IGHV unmutated. Each sample contained, on average, under 270,000 productive templates and 95,000 or so productive rearrangements. Study observations and caveats: At ibrutinib response, clonality increased, and at progression it declined back toward baseline.

The planned depth of sequencing spanned 1 in 200,000 to 1 in 1 million T cells. The method was immunoSEQ multiplex PCR; TCRdb's version includes in-frame clones alone and lacks a portion of them. In the table there are about 200,000 clones, about four fifths of which are singletons. The CDR3 has 14 amino acids. Germline V gene lookup returns CDR1 MNHNY and CDR2 SVGAGI (reference sequence). V lost 6 bases and J lost 0, with 11 bases in between. In regard to this clone: Its antigen is unknown.

This receptor was obtained from a human donor with chronic lymphocytic leukemia. Sequencing was performed on PBMCs, taken after 12 months of ibrutinib treatment. This rearrangement joins TRBV6-6 to TRBJ1-1; D unresolved. The CDR3 DNA follows: TGTGCCAGCAGCGACCGGTCATTGAACACTGAAGCTTTCTTT. Amino acids: CASSDRSLNTEAFF.